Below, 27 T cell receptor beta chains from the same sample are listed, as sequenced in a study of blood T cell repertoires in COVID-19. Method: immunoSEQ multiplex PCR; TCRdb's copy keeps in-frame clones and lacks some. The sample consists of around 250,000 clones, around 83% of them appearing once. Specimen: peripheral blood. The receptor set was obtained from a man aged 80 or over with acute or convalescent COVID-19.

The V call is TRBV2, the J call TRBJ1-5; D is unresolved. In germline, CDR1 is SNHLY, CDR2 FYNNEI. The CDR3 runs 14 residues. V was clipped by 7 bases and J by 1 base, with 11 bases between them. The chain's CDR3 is CASNLGRSNQPQHF. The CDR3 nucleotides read TGTGCCAGCAATCTTGGGAGGAGCAATCAGCCCCAGCATTTT.

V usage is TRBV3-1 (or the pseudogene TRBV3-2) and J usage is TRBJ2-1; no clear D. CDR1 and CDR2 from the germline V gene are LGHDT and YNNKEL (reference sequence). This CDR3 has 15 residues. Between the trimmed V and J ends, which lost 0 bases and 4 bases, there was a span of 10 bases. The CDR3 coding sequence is TGTGCCAGCAGCCAAGATTCAGGCACGTACAATGAGCAGTTCTTC. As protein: CASSQDSGTYNEQFF.

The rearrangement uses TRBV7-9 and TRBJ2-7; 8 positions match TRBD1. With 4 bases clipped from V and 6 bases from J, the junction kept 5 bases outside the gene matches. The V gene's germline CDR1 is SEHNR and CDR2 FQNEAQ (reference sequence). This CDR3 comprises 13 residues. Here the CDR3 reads CASSWDRIGEQYF. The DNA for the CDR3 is TGTGCCAGCAGCTGGGACAGGATCGGCGAGCAGTACTTC.

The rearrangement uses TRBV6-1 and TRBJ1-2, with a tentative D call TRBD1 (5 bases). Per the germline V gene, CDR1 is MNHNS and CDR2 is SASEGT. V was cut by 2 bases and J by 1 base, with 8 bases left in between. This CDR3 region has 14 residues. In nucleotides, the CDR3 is TGTGCCAGCAGTGAATTGGGGGGTAACTATGGCTACACCTTC. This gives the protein CASSELGGNYGYTF.

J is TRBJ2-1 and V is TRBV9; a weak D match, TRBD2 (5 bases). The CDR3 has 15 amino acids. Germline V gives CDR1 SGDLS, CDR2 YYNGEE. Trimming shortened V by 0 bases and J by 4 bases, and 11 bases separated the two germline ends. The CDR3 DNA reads TGTGCCAGCAGCGTAGACGGGAATCCATACAATGAGCAGTTCTTC. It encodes CASSVDGNPYNEQFF.

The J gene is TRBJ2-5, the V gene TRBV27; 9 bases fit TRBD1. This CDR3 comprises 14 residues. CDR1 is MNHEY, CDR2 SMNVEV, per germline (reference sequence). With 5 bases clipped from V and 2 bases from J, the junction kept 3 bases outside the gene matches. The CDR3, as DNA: TGTGCCAGCAGTGGGACAGGGTTGCAAGAGACCCAGTACTTC. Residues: CASSGTGLQETQYF.

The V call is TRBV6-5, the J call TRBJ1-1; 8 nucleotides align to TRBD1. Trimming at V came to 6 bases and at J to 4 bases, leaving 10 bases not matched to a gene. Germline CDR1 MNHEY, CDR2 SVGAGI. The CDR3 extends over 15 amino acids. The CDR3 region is CASRLMQGAGTEAFF. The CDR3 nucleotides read TGTGCCAGCAGACTAATGCAGGGGGCCGGCACTGAAGCTTTCTTT.

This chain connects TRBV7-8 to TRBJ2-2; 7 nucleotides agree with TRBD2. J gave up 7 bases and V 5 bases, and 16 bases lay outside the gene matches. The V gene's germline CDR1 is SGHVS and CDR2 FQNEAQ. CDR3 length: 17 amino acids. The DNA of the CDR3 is TGTGCCAGCAGCCCCGGTTCTGGGAGGGCCGGTGACGGGGAGCTGTTTTTT. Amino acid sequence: CASSPGSGRAGDGELFF.

The CDR3 DNA reads as TGTGCCATCAGTGGACAGGGGGACCGACTAACAAACAATGAGCAGTTCTTC. Protein product: CAISGQGDRLTNNEQFF. This rearrangement joins TRBV10-3 to TRBJ2-1; 9 nucleotides match TRBD1. From germline, CDR1 is ENHRY and CDR2 SYGVKD. The CDR3 consists of 17 residues. Trimming cost V 4 bases and J 5 bases; bases outside gene matches: 12.

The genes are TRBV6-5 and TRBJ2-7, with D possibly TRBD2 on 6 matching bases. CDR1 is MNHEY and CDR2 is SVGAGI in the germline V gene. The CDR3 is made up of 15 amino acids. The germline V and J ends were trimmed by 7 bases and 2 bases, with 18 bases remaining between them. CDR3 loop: CASIDSWGETYEQYF. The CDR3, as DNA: TGTGCCAGCATCGATTCGTGGGGGGAAACCTACGAGCAGTACTTC.

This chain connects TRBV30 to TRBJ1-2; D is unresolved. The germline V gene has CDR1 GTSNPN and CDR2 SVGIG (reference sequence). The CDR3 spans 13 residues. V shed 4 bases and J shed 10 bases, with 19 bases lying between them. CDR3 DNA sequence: TGTGCCTGGACCCAACCGGGAAGGGCGTCCTACACCTTC. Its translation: CAWTQPGRASYTF. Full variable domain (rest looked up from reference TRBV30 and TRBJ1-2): SQTIHQWPATLVQPVGSPLSLECTVEGTSNPNLYWYRQAAGRGLQLLFYSVGIGQISSEVPQNLSASRPQDRQFILSSKKLLLSDSGFYLCAWTQPGRASYTFGSGTRLTVV.

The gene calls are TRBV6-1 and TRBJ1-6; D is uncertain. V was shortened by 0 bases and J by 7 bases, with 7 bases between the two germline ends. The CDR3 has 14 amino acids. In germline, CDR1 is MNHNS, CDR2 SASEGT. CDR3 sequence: CASSEAGRNSPLHF. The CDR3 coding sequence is TGTGCCAGCAGTGAAGCGGGGAGAAATTCACCCCTCCACTTT.

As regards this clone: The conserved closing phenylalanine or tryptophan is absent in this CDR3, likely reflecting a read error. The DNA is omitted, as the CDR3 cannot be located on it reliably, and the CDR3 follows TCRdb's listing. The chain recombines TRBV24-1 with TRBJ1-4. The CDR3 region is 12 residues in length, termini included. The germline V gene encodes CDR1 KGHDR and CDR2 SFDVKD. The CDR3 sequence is CATSDFIWDYYV.

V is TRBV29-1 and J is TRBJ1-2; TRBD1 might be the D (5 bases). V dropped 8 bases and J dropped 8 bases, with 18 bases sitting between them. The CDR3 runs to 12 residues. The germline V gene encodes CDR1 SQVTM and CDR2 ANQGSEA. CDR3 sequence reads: CSIGGAGGGYTF. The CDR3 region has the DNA TGCAGCATAGGAGGGGCAGGAGGAGGCTACACCTTC.

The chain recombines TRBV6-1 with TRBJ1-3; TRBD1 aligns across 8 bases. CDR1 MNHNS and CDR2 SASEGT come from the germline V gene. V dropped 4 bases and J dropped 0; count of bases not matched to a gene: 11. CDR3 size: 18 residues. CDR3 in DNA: TGTGCCAGCAGTGCCCGGACAGGGCCCATTTACTCTGGAAACACCATATATTTT. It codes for CASSARTGPIYSGNTIYF.

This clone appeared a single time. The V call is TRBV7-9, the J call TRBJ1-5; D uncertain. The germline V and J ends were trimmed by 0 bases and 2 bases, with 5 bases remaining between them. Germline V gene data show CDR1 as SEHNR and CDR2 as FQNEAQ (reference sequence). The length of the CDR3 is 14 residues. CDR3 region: CASSLASGNQPQHF. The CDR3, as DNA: TGTGCCAGCAGCTTAGCGTCTGGCAATCAGCCCCAGCATTTT.

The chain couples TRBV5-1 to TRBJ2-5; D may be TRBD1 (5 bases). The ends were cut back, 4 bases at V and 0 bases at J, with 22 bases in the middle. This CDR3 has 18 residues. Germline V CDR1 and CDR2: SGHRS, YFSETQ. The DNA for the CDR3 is TGCGCCAGCAGCGCCAGGGTGGGGCGGTATAGGTACCAAGAGACCCAGTACTTC. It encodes CASSARVGRYRYQETQYF.

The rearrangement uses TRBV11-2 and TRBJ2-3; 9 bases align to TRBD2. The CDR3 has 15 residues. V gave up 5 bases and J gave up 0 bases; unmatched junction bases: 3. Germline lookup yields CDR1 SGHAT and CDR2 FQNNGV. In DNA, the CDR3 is TGTGCCAGCAGCAAGCGGGAGGCTAGCACAGATACGCAGTATTTT. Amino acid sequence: CASSKREASTDTQYF.

The CDR3 loop is CASSLGTSRSYEQYF. DNA for the CDR3: TGCGCCAGCAGCTTGGGGACTAGCAGATCCTACGAGCAGTACTTC. The V gene is TRBV5-1, the J gene TRBJ2-7; 8 nucleotides align to TRBD2. Germline loops: CDR1 SGHRS, CDR2 YFSETQ. With 0 bases clipped from V and 1 base from J, the junction kept 3 bases outside the gene matches. The CDR3 runs to 15 residues.

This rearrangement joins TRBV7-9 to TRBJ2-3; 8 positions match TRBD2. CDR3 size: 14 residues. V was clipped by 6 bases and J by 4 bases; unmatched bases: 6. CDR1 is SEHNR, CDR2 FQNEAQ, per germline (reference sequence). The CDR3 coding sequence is TGTGCCAGCAGTCCAGCGGGAGTTGCAGATACGCAGTATTTT. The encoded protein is CASSPAGVADTQYF.

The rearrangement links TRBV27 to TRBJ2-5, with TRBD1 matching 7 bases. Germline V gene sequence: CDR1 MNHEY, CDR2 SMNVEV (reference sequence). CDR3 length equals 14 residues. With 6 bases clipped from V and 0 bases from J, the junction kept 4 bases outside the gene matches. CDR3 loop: CASSSRGYQETQYF. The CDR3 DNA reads TGTGCCAGCAGCTCCAGGGGGTACCAAGAGACCCAGTACTTC.

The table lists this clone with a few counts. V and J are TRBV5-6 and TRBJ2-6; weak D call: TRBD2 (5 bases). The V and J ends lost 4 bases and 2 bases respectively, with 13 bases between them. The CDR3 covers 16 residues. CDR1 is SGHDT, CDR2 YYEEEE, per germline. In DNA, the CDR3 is TGTGCCAGCAGCACCTCGGGGATGGCTGGGGCCAACGTCCTGACTTTC. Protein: CASSTSGMAGANVLTF.

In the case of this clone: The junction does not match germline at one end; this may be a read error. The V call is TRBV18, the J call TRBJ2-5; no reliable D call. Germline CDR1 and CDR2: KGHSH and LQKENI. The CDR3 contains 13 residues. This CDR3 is CASAPGEQETQYF. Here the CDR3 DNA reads TGTGCCAGCGCACCTGGAGAACAAGAGACCCAGTACTTC.

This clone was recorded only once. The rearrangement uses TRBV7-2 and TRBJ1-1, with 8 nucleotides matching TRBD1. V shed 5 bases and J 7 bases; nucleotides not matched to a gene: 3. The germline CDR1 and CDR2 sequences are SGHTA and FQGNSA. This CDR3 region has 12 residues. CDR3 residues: CASSRTGYEAFF. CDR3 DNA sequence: TGTGCCAGCAGCCGGACAGGGTATGAAGCTTTCTTT. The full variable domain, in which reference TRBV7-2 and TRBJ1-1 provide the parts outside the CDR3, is GAGVSQSPSNKVTEKGKDVELRCDPISGHTALYWYRQSLGQGLEFLIYFQGNSAPDKSGLPSDRFSAERTGGSVSTLTIQRTQQEDSAVYLCASSRTGYEAFFGQGTRLTVV.

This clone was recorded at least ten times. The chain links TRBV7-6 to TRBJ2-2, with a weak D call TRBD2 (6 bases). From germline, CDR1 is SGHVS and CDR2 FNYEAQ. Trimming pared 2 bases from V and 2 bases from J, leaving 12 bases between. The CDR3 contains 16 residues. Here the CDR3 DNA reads TGTGCCAGCAGCTTAAACTCAGGGACTAACACCGGGGAGCTGTTTTTT. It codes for CASSLNSGTNTGELFF.

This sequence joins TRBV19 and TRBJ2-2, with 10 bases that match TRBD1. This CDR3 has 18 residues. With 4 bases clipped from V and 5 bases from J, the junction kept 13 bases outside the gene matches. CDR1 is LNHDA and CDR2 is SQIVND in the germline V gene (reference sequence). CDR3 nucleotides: TGTGCCAGTAGTACCACCCGGGACAGGGGTCCGGTGACCGGGGAGCTGTTTTTT. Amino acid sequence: CASSTTRDRGPVTGELFF.

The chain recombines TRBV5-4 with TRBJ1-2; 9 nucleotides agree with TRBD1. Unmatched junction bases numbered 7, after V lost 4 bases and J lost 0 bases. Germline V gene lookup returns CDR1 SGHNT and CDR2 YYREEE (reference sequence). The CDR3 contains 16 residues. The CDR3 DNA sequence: TGTGCCAGCAGCCGGACAGGGGCAACAGCTAACTATGGCTACACCTTC. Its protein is CASSRTGATANYGYTF.